The present T cell receptor (beta chain) was sequenced within a study of metastatic and nonmetastatic thyroid tumors. All patients reached thyroid surgery having received no treatment beforehand. TCRdb reassembled clones from the PCR reads with MiXCR. The data contain approximately 79,000 clones, around 9.2% of them seen just once; the ten biggest clones take up approximately 10%. The CDR3 totals 14 residues. Germline V gene data show CDR1 as LGHNA and CDR2 as YNFKEQ. With 1 base removed from V and 4 bases from J, the gap between germline ends came to 10 bases. This clone was recorded only once. The rearrangement joins TRBV4-2 to TRBJ1-2; D call uncertain. Sequenced sample: blood. The TCR sequence derives from a female donor with papillary thyroid cancer or a benign thyroid nodule (not recorded which). Some clones in this sample may be carry-over from other donors' samples. Here the CDR3 DNA reads TGTGCCAGCAGCCAAGGCGGGCAGATCTATGGCTACACCTTC. Translating gives CASSQGGQIYGYTF.